This T cell receptor (beta chain) was documented in a study of T cell clonality in common variable immunodeficiency (dated by TCRdb to between 2014 and 2017). Beyond this particular receptor, the publication reports: Patient heterogeneity within the CVID cohort put limits on correlating repertoire features with clinical complications. CVID TCRbeta sequences reportedly showed fewer deletions and N-nucleotide insertions and lacked highly modified clones with 13 or more V deletions. Although equal DNA input was used, an average of about 81,820 unique sequences per sample was obtained for controls, compared with some 30,000 for CVID samples. The authors noted that sequencing repertoires of T cell subpopulations would be needed to clarify what caused the increased clonality in CVID. TCRbeta clonality was higher in CVID subjects than in healthy controls (t-test p = 0.018), and the increase was most characteristic of about a third of subjects. Fewer TCRbeta clones were shared among CVID subjects than among healthy controls (p < 0.0001).

Most CVID patients and most healthy controls were of Caucasian heritage. Heparinized peripheral whole blood samples of about 5 to 8 ml were collected from each donor. Genomic DNA from adults with common variable immune deficiency (CVID) and from healthy adult controls was used to sequence TCRbeta CDR3 repertoires. There were 22 healthy adult volunteers in the control group (roughly 12 female and roughly 10 male), ranging in age from 23 to 66 years, with a mean age of around 34. Diluted blood was density-centrifuged over Hypaque 1077 or Ficoll-Paque to isolate peripheral blood mononuclear cells. Unsorted mononuclear cells served as the source of genomic DNA, which was extracted either by Qiagen column purification or by a centrifugation-based method. This clone was observed at least ten times. Its antigen is not yet known. For sequencing, equivalent amounts of genomic DNA were input from CVID and control samples. For every sample, a 60 bp segment covering the rearranged TCRbeta CDR3 region was amplified and then sequenced. TCRbeta amplification used the immunoSEQ assay, a bias-corrected multiplex PCR with high-throughput sequencing. In the paper's pipeline: Every unique nucleotide sequence counted as a clone and was annotated with V, D and J genes, copy number and frequency. Sequences were labeled productive if in frame, and non-productive if out of frame or containing stop codons. As previously described, Shannon's entropy was used to calculate clonality. The predicted amino acid sequences of productive clones were used to derive the mean CDR3 Kyte-Doolittle hydropathy. Using the R hclust function, scaled V gene usage was clustered hierarchically with Manhattan distance and complete linkage. Sharing of clones by CDR3 amino acid sequence was evaluated by resampling 12 repertoires per group over 100 rounds. The repertoires were searched for about 70 published EBV-specific and approximately 240 published CMV-specific TCRbeta sequences. A couple of CVID samples that yielded fewer than 10,000 sequences were excluded from the analysis, so approximately 40 CVID repertoires were retained. The source is immuneACCESS, and TCRdb retained only in-frame sequences with V and J called. Part of the clones is not carried over; for the studies checked, unresolved V genes explain less than half of this, and the remainder is unexplained. That table supplies the V and J calls and clone size; D and trimming were determined from the DNA. The table shows about 39,000 clones here, with no singletons. Roughly 2.9% of the sample goes to the ten largest clones.

This clonotype was sampled from a person aged 18-69 years in good health. Sequenced input: peripheral blood mononuclear cells.

The CDR3 reads as follows: CAWSVWGVVTDTQYF. The part of the CDR3 DNA that was read is TGTGCCTGGAGTGTCTGGGGCGTTGTCACAGATACG. Recombination linked TRBV30 to TRBJ2-3, with a weak D call of TRBD1 (5 bases match). The read is 3 residues too short to cover the CDR3 end, so that end is filled in from the germline J gene. V loses 0 bases, J loses 2 bases, and the germline ends lie 12 bases apart. The cysteine opens and the phenylalanine closes a CDR3 of 15 amino acids. Only the CDR3 bases that were read are kept: 36 of them, in frame from base 1. From the germline V gene (reference sequence), CDR1 is GTSNPN and CDR2 is SVGIG.